The rows below give T cell receptor beta chains drawn from one sample of a study of T-cell reconstitution after alpha-beta-depleted transplantation in children. MiXCR, applied by TCRdb to the PCR reads, yields one record per CDR3 protein. Of around 250,000 distinct CDR3 sequences listed, around 7.8% are singletons. The sample consisted of PBMCs, mostly from graft donor cells, taken 180 days after TCRalphabeta/CD19-depleted stem cell transplant. All receptors derive from a male patient aged 5 to 17 who had a stem cell transplant for acute lymphoblastic leukemia, so the T cells may come from the graft donor. The CDR3 runs from the conserved cysteine through the conserved F or W. Fields, in order: J gene, clone size, V gene, D gene, CDR3 DNA, CDR3 protein. The D gene is left open where the match is weak. Size values are once, few and many counts, or a class for expanded clones, and some rows have none.

j_call: TRBJ1-1; clone_size: NA; v_call: TRBV3-1; d_call: TRBD1; cdr3_nt: TGTGCCAGCAGCCAGGTGACAGGGGGCCTGAACACTGAAGCTTTCTTT; cdr3_aa: CASSQVTGGLNTEAFF
j_call: TRBJ2-2; clone_size: many; v_call: TRBV27; d_call: NA; cdr3_nt: TGTGCCTCCTCGATTTGGACCCACACCGGGGAGCTGTTTTTT; cdr3_aa: CASSIWTHTGELFF
j_call: TRBJ2-5; clone_size: many; v_call: TRBV12-3/TRBV12-4; d_call: TRBD2; cdr3_nt: TGTGCCAGCAAACTAGCGGGCCCCGTAGGGGAGACCCAGTACTTC; cdr3_aa: CASKLAGPVGETQYF
j_call: TRBJ2-3; clone_size: many; v_call: TRBV29-1; d_call: TRBD2; cdr3_nt: TGCAGCGTTGAAAGGGGACTAGCGGGAGTCTCAGATACGCAGTATTTT; cdr3_aa: CSVERGLAGVSDTQYF
j_call: TRBJ2-2; clone_size: many; v_call: TRBV5-5; d_call: TRBD1; cdr3_nt: TGTGCCAGCAGCTTTTCAGACAGGGGAAACACCGGGGAGCTGTTTTTT; cdr3_aa: CASSFSDRGNTGELFF
j_call: TRBJ1-4; clone_size: many; v_call: TRBV9; d_call: NA; cdr3_nt: TGTGCCAGCAGCGGGCAGACAGACCAGAATGAAAAACTGTTTTTT; cdr3_aa: CASSGQTDQNEKLFF
j_call: TRBJ1-1; clone_size: many; v_call: TRBV4-3; d_call: NA; cdr3_nt: TGCGCCAGCAGCCAATCGACCACTGAAGCTTTCTTT; cdr3_aa: CASSQSTTEAFF
j_call: TRBJ2-1; clone_size: many; v_call: TRBV20-1; d_call: NA; cdr3_nt: TGCAGTGCTAGAGATCTGACGGGGAACTATTACAATGAGCAGTTCTTC; cdr3_aa: CSARDLTGNYYNEQFF
j_call: TRBJ1-1; clone_size: many; v_call: TRBV29-1; d_call: NA; cdr3_nt: TGCAGCGTTGATCGGGTCGGCACTGAAGCTTTCTTT; cdr3_aa: CSVDRVGTEAFF
j_call: TRBJ1-2; clone_size: many; v_call: TRBV12-3/TRBV12-4; d_call: NA; cdr3_nt: TGTGCCAGCAGTTTGGAGGCTAACTATGGCTACACCTTC; cdr3_aa: CASSLEANYGYTF
j_call: TRBJ2-5; clone_size: many; v_call: TRBV12-3/TRBV12-4; d_call: NA; cdr3_nt: TGTGCCAGCAGACCCCGATACGGGGGGACCCAGTACTTC; cdr3_aa: CASRPRYGGTQYF
j_call: TRBJ2-3; clone_size: few; v_call: TRBV11-3; d_call: TRBD1; cdr3_nt: TGTGCCAGCAGCTGGGGGACAGGGGGTAACACAGATACGCAGTATTTT; cdr3_aa: CASSWGTGGNTDTQYF
j_call: TRBJ2-7; clone_size: NA; v_call: TRBV20-1; d_call: TRBD2; cdr3_nt: TGCAGTGCTAGAAAGCGGGAGGGCTCCTACGAGCAGTACTTC; cdr3_aa: CSARKREGSYEQYF
j_call: TRBJ2-1; clone_size: many; v_call: TRBV7-3; d_call: TRBD2; cdr3_nt: TGTGCCAGCAGCTTTGGGCGGGGGGCAGGATATGAGCAGTTCTTC; cdr3_aa: CASSFGRGAGYEQFF
j_call: TRBJ2-1; clone_size: many; v_call: TRBV7-9; d_call: TRBD1; cdr3_nt: TGTGCCAGCAGCTTACTTCCAGGACAGGGGGCGAGGAATGAGCAGTTCTTC; cdr3_aa: CASSLLPGQGARNEQFF
j_call: TRBJ2-1; clone_size: many; v_call: TRBV18; d_call: NA; cdr3_nt: TGTGCCAGCTCACCGGTTAGCAGGGTTTACAATGAGCAGTTCTTC; cdr3_aa: CASSPVSRVYNEQFF
j_call: TRBJ2-2; clone_size: many; v_call: TRBV2; d_call: TRBD1; cdr3_nt: TGTGCCAGCAGCGACAGGGGCGCCGGGGAGCTGTTTTTT; cdr3_aa: CASSDRGAGELFF
j_call: TRBJ1-5; clone_size: many; v_call: TRBV6-2/TRBV6-3; d_call: NA; cdr3_nt: TGTGCCAGCCAAACAGTTAGCAATCAGCCCCAGCATTTT; cdr3_aa: CASQTVSNQPQHF
j_call: TRBJ2-7; clone_size: many; v_call: TRBV24-1; d_call: TRBD1; cdr3_nt: TGTGCCACCAGTGATTCGACAGGGGGCTTTTACGAGCAGTACTTC; cdr3_aa: CATSDSTGGFYEQYF
j_call: TRBJ2-7; clone_size: many; v_call: TRBV27; d_call: NA; cdr3_nt: TGTGCCAGCAGTCCGGCGCGAGGGGCCCGTTACGAGCAGTACTTC; cdr3_aa: CASSPARGARYEQYF
j_call: TRBJ2-1; clone_size: many; v_call: TRBV5-1; d_call: NA; cdr3_nt: TGCGCCAGCAGCCCCAGAGCGCGGAATGAGCAGTTCTTC; cdr3_aa: CASSPRARNEQFF
j_call: TRBJ1-1; clone_size: NA; v_call: TRBV7-6; d_call: NA; cdr3_nt: TGTGCCAGCAGCCCGGGCCTCATGAACACTGAAGCTATCTTT; cdr3_aa: CASSPGLMNTEAIF
j_call: TRBJ1-3; clone_size: many; v_call: TRBV7-8; d_call: NA; cdr3_nt: TGTGCCAGCAGCTTAGCGGCGTACTCTGGAAACACCATATATTTT; cdr3_aa: CASSLAAYSGNTIYF
j_call: TRBJ2-7; clone_size: many; v_call: TRBV12-3/TRBV12-4; d_call: TRBD2; cdr3_nt: TGTGCCAGCAGTACCCGGGGGGTCTACGAGCAGTACTTC; cdr3_aa: CASSTRGVYEQYF
j_call: TRBJ1-1; clone_size: many; v_call: TRBV5-8; d_call: NA; cdr3_nt: TGTGCCAGCAGCTTGGGGGTAGCGGACACTGAAGCTTTCTTT; cdr3_aa: CASSLGVADTEAFF
j_call: TRBJ2-2; clone_size: many; v_call: TRBV4-2; d_call: NA; cdr3_nt: TGTGCCAGCGGAATGACAGTCCTCGGGGAGCTGTTTTTT; cdr3_aa: CASGMTVLGELFF
j_call: TRBJ2-2; clone_size: many; v_call: TRBV13; d_call: NA; cdr3_nt: TGTGCCAGCAGTCGAGGTCGGGCAGGCGGGACCGGGGAGCTGTTTTTT; cdr3_aa: CASSRGRAGGTGELFF
j_call: TRBJ1-2; clone_size: many; v_call: TRBV20-1; d_call: TRBD1; cdr3_nt: TGCAGTGCCACCATGACAGGGACGCGAGGGAATGGCTACACCTTC; cdr3_aa: CSATMTGTRGNGYTF
j_call: TRBJ2-4; clone_size: few; v_call: TRBV2; d_call: NA; cdr3_nt: TGTGCCAGCAGGGGAAAGGCCAAAAACATTCAGTACTTC; cdr3_aa: CASRGKAKNIQYF
j_call: TRBJ2-7; clone_size: many; v_call: TRBV28; d_call: NA; cdr3_nt: TGTGCCATCACCCGGGACCCCACCTACGAGCAGTACTTC; cdr3_aa: CAITRDPTYEQYF
j_call: TRBJ2-5; clone_size: many; v_call: TRBV12-3/TRBV12-4; d_call: TRBD2; cdr3_nt: TGTGCCAGCAGCCCGGGACTAGCGGGAGAGGGTGAGACCCAGTACTTC; cdr3_aa: CASSPGLAGEGETQYF
j_call: TRBJ2-3; clone_size: many; v_call: TRBV7-3; d_call: NA; cdr3_nt: TGTGCCAGCAGCTTAGGCCCCTCAGGCACAGATACGCAGTATTTT; cdr3_aa: CASSLGPSGTDTQYF
j_call: TRBJ2-7; clone_size: many; v_call: TRBV7-2; d_call: NA; cdr3_nt: TGTGCCAGCAGTGGAGGGGTGATTCTTACCTACGAGCAGTACTTC; cdr3_aa: CASSGGVILTYEQYF
j_call: TRBJ1-5; clone_size: few; v_call: TRBV7-8; d_call: NA; cdr3_nt: TGTGCCAGCAGCGACGGCGGGAATCAGCCCCAGCATTTT; cdr3_aa: CASSDGGNQPQHF
j_call: TRBJ1-1; clone_size: many; v_call: TRBV5-1; d_call: NA; cdr3_nt: TGCGCCAGCAGCTTGACCGGATCGAACACTGAAGCTTTCTTT; cdr3_aa: CASSLTGSNTEAFF
j_call: TRBJ1-1; clone_size: many; v_call: TRBV10-3; d_call: NA; cdr3_nt: TGTGCCAGCAACAGGCTTTCAGACACTGAAGCTTTCTTT; cdr3_aa: CASNRLSDTEAFF